This T cell receptor beta chain was identified in a study of shared clonotypes between healthy human individuals. CDR1 MDHEN and CDR2 SYDVKM come from the germline V gene. This CDR3 contains 13 residues. V trimming: 3 bases; J trimming: 4 bases; junction bases outside the gene matches: 3. Method: immunoSEQ multiplex PCR; TCRdb's copy keeps in-frame clones and lacks some. The repertoire has approximately 2.1 million clones, about 92% of them found once; the top ten carry 0.39%. The source is a man aged 18 to 29 in good health. Some clones in this sample may be carry-over from other donors' samples. The V and J genes are TRBV28 and TRBJ2-7; 7 nucleotides agree with TRBD2. Sequenced: naive CD4+ T cells from PBMCs. Subset meaning: CD45RA+ positively selected. In DNA, the CDR3 is TGTGCCAGCAGTTTGCGGGGGTTTTACGAGCAGTACTTC. Translation: CASSLRGFYEQYF.